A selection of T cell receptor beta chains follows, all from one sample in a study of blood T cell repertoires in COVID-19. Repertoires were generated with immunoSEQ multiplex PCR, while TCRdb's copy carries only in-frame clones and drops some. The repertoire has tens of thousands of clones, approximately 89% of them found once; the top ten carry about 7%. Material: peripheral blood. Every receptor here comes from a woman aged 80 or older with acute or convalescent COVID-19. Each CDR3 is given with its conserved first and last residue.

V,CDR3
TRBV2,CASSRDRYGYTF
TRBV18,CASSLSDTGTARFF
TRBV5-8,CASSLGPAGQVGPGANVLTF
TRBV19,CASGRGTGWNNEQFF
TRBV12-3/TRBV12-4,CASNDRGTEAFF
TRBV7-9,CASSSAGLAADTQYF
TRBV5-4,CASSPAQGASGNYGYTF
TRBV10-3,CAISDQTGVGGYGYTF
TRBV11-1,CASSLGRVFEQFF
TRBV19,CASRYRSGQGYEQYF
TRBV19,CASSLSQGVYEQYF
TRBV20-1,CSASNRGTSSYNEQFF
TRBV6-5,CASSYSLNPSYNEQFF
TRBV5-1,CASSLAPSGGDGITQYF
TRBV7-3,CASSLRGGLGEQYF
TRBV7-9,CASSAGSSYNEQFF
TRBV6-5,CASSPSPSSGNTIYF
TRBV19,CASSILGGEETQYF
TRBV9,CASTVTSGGYNEQFF
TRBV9,CASSVAEGNTDTQYF
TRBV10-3,CAINGQPNTEAFF
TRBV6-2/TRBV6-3,CASSYPSGGAQNIQYF
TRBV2,CASSRAKGYQETQYF
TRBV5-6,CASTAQAGVNEQFF
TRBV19,CATQGALYEQYF
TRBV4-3,CASSQGLAGNEQFF